A selection of T cell receptor beta chains follows, all from one sample in a study of early T cells in non-severe SARS-CoV-2 infection. TCRdb redid the calling of the 5' RACE reads with MiXCR, one entry per CDR3 protein. Counted here are some 80,000 distinct CDR3 sequences, about 13% occurring once; the ten biggest clones make up approximately 1.3%. Specimen: whole blood. The receptor set was obtained from an adult who was a healthcare worker with PCR-confirmed SARS-CoV-2 infection or an uninfected control (not recorded which). The CDR3 runs from the conserved cysteine through the conserved F or W. A D gene is named only where the DNA matches it firmly. The size of a clone is reported for some rows only, either as once, few or many, or as a class for expanded clones.

abundance,d_gene,j_gene,v_gene,CDR3aa,CDR3nt
few,-,TRBJ2-2,TRBV7-3,CASSPNAGVPGELFF,TGTGCCAGCAGCCCTAACGCAGGGGTCCCCGGGGAGCTGTTTTTT
-,TRBD2,TRBJ2-4,TRBV27,CASSLRGLEQGRAKNIQYF,TGTGCCAGCAGTTTGAGGGGACTAGAGCAGGGGCGAGCCAAAAACATTCAGTACTTC
-,-,TRBJ1-6,TRBV12-3/TRBV12-4,CASSLGLYNSPLHF,TGTGCCAGCAGTTTGGGTCTCTATAATTCACCCCTCCACTTT
few,-,TRBJ2-1,TRBV10-1,CASSEMQDNEQFF,TGCGCCAGCAGTGAGATGCAGGACAATGAGCAGTTCTTC
-,-,TRBJ1-2,TRBV28,CASSLLTDYGYTF,TGTGCCAGCAGTTTACTTACGGACTATGGCTACACCTTC
-,-,TRBJ2-1,TRBV6-2/TRBV6-3,CASSYRRPPGNEQFF,TGTGCCAGCAGTTACCGTCGTCCCCCCGGCAATGAGCAGTTCTTC
few,TRBD2,TRBJ2-1,TRBV2,CASSDLAGGSYNEQFF,TGTGCCAGCAGTGACCTAGCGGGGGGTTCCTACAATGAGCAGTTCTTC
many,-,TRBJ2-5,TRBV6-2/TRBV6-3,CASSRKETQYF,TGTGCCAGCAGTCGCAAAGAGACCCAGTACTTC
-,-,TRBJ1-1,TRBV7-9,CASTGQNTEAFF,TGTGCCAGCACCGGACAGAACACTGAAGCTTTCTTT
many,-,TRBJ1-4,TRBV14,CASSPWRQGIGTNEKLFF,TGTGCCAGCAGCCCCTGGCGCCAGGGAATCGGAACTAATGAAAAACTGTTTTTT
few,-,TRBJ2-2,TRBV11-2,CASSSASARRTGELFF,TGTGCCAGCAGCTCCGCTTCGGCCAGGAGGACCGGGGAGCTGTTTTTT
few,-,TRBJ2-7,TRBV28,CASGPPSWEQYF,TGTGCCAGCGGGCCCCCATCCTGGGAGCAGTACTTC
many,TRBD1,TRBJ2-5,TRBV19,CASSAEGALRSRETQYF,TGTGCCAGTAGTGCCGAGGGGGCGCTTCGGTCAAGAGAGACCCAGTACTTC
-,TRBD2,TRBJ2-3,TRBV6-5,CASSQGLAGVTQYF,TGTGCCAGCAGTCAGGGACTAGCGGGGGTGACGCAGTATTTT
many,TRBD1,TRBJ2-5,TRBV29-1,CSDWTGVEETQYF,TGCAGCGACTGGACAGGGGTCGAAGAGACCCAGTACTTC
-,TRBD2,TRBJ2-2,TRBV9,CASSPRLAGTNTGELFF,TGTGCCAGCAGCCCCAGACTAGCGGGGACGAACACCGGGGAGCTGTTTTTT
-,-,TRBJ2-2,TRBV5-1,CASSLVQGETGELFF,TGCGCCAGCAGCTTGGTCCAGGGAGAAACCGGGGAGCTGTTTTTT
-,-,TRBJ1-6,TRBV3-1,CASSQDQAGNNSPLHF,TGTGCCAGCAGCCAAGATCAGGCAGGGAATAATTCACCCCTCCACTTT
-,TRBD2,TRBJ2-5,TRBV11-2,CASSLVPSLAASQETQYF,TGTGCCAGCAGCTTAGTTCCCTCACTAGCGGCTTCCCAAGAGACCCAGTACTTC
-,TRBD1,TRBJ2-3,TRBV20-1,CSAPGTGVGTDTQYF,TGCAGTGCACCAGGGACAGGGGTGGGCACAGATACGCAGTATTTT
many,-,TRBJ2-5,TRBV7-6,CASSQGGETQYF,TGTGCCAGCAGCCAAGGAGGGGAGACCCAGTACTTC
few,-,TRBJ1-1,TRBV7-9,CASSLGAFPTEAFF,TGTGCCAGCAGCTTAGGAGCATTCCCCACTGAAGCTTTCTTT
many,TRBD2,TRBJ2-1,TRBV11-1,CASSVFSDPTSGEQFF,TGTGCCAGCTCAGTGTTCAGCGACCCAACTAGCGGTGAGCAGTTCTTC
many,-,TRBJ2-1,TRBV2,CASSEDGANEQFF,TGTGCCAGCAGTGAGGACGGGGCCAATGAGCAGTTCTTC
few,TRBD2,TRBJ2-3,TRBV19,CASSILAGGLSDTQYF,TGTGCCAGTAGTATTCTAGCGGGGGGGCTCTCAGATACGCAGTATTTT
-,-,TRBJ2-1,TRBV3-1,CASSQGQGNEQFF,TGTGCCAGCAGCCAAGGGCAGGGCAATGAGCAGTTCTTC
-,-,TRBJ1-4,TRBV7-9,CASSLATGLGEKLFF,TGTGCCAGCAGCTTAGCGACGGGACTAGGCGAAAAACTGTTTTTT
many,-,TRBJ1-1,TRBV11-2,CASSRVSTYTEAFF,TGTGCCAGCAGCCGGGTCTCAACCTACACTGAAGCTTTCTTT
few,-,TRBJ2-6,TRBV5-1,CASSTAGRGANVLTF,TGCGCCAGCAGCACGGCGGGACGTGGGGCCAACGTCCTGACTTTC
-,-,TRBJ2-7,TRBV18,CASSPGRPSSYEQYF,TGTGCCAGCTCACCAGGCAGGCCGAGCTCCTACGAGCAGTACTTC
many,TRBD1,TRBJ1-5,TRBV7-2,CASSLVIPGRGPQPQHF,TGTGCCAGCAGCTTAGTAATTCCAGGCAGGGGGCCTCAGCCCCAGCATTTT
-,TRBD2,TRBJ2-1,TRBV9,CASSAGTSQRDEQFF,TGTGCCAGCAGCGCCGGGACTAGCCAGAGGGATGAGCAGTTCTTC
few,-,TRBJ1-2,TRBV29-1,CSVAPYFQGSGDYGYTF,TGCAGCGTTGCCCCGTATTTTCAGGGCAGCGGGGACTATGGCTACACCTTC
many,-,TRBJ1-4,TRBV30,CAWSPGATNEKLFF,TGTGCCTGGAGTCCGGGGGCAACTAATGAAAAACTGTTTTTT
many,-,TRBJ2-3,TRBV20-1,CSASYAGNSDTQYF,TGCAGTGCTAGTTATGCAGGGAATTCAGATACGCAGTATTTT
few,TRBD1,TRBJ2-5,TRBV29-1,CSGTGDKETQYF,TGCAGCGGGACAGGGGATAAAGAGACCCAGTACTTC
few,-,TRBJ1-1,TRBV12-3/TRBV12-4,CASSFTGRTEAFF,TGTGCCAGCAGTTTTACAGGGAGGACTGAAGCTTTCTTT
few,-,TRBJ2-4,TRBV7-8,CASSLGSGKNIQYF,TGTGCCAGCAGCTTAGGGTCGGGCAAAAACATTCAGTACTTC
-,TRBD2,TRBJ2-1,TRBV13,CASSLALAEHNEQFF,TGTGCCAGCAGCTTAGCGCTAGCGGAACACAATGAGCAGTTCTTC
few,-,TRBJ2-5,TRBV20-1,CSATPGQLQETQYF,TGCAGTGCTACCCCGGGACAACTACAAGAGACCCAGTACTTC
many,-,TRBJ2-3,TRBV7-2,CASSFQADTQYF,TGTGCCAGCAGCTTCCAGGCTGATACGCAGTATTTT
-,TRBD1,TRBJ2-1,TRBV5-1,CASSLAGQHNEQFF,TGCGCCAGCAGCTTGGCGGGACAGCACAATGAGCAGTTCTTC
few,TRBD2,TRBJ2-1,TRBV4-3,CASSQDPSGDYNEQFF,TGCGCCAGCAGCCAAGATCCCAGCGGGGATTACAATGAGCAGTTCTTC
-,-,TRBJ2-2,TRBV11-2,CASSLRDINTGELFF,TGTGCCAGCAGCTTACGGGACATCAACACCGGGGAGCTGTTTTTT
few,-,TRBJ1-2,TRBV27,CASSLRLQGSGYGYTF,TGTGCCAGCAGTTTACGACTCCAGGGGTCCGGCTATGGCTACACCTTC
few,-,TRBJ2-5,TRBV13,CASSFFLGGEETQYF,TGTGCCAGCAGCTTCTTTCTCGGAGGGGAAGAGACCCAGTACTTC
-,-,TRBJ2-5,TRBV7-2,CASSPETETQYF,TGTGCCAGCAGCCCGGAAACTGAGACCCAGTACTTC
-,-,TRBJ2-7,TRBV6-2/TRBV6-3,CASSYRYSYEQYF,TGTGCCAGCAGTTACAGATACTCCTACGAGCAGTACTTC
few,TRBD1,TRBJ1-2,TRBV29-1,CSVEGDRDPGNYGYTF,TGCAGCGTTGAAGGAGACAGGGATCCTGGTAACTATGGCTACACCTTC
many,-,TRBJ2-1,TRBV11-3,CASSLEDGKQFF,TGTGCCAGCAGCTTAGAGGACGGCAAGCAGTTCTTC
many,-,TRBJ2-7,TRBV6-2/TRBV6-3,CASSYQGLEQYF,TGTGCCAGCAGTTACCAGGGTCTCGAGCAGTACTTC
-,TRBD2,TRBJ2-1,TRBV5-6,CASSLGRGVYNEQFF,TGTGCCAGCAGCTTAGGGCGGGGGGTCTACAATGAGCAGTTCTTC
many,TRBD1,TRBJ1-5,TRBV6-1,CASSERLGGLGNQPQHF,TGTGCCAGCAGTGAAAGATTAGGGGGCTTGGGCAATCAGCCCCAGCATTTT